The present T cell receptor (beta chain) was sequenced within a study of OX40 agonist ivuxolimab in advanced cancers. Regarding the study as a whole: At doses 0.1 to 3.0 mg/kg, CD4+ and CD8+ clones expanded. The authors did not determine the antigen specificity of the expanded peripheral T cells.

Remarks on this clone: Its target is not known.

CDR3 length equals 14 residues. Germline assignment: CDR1 LNHDA and CDR2 SQIVND (reference sequence). Deletions cut 4 bases from V and 4 bases from J, with 10 bases between. The data were produced by immunoSEQ multiplex PCR, yet TCRdb's version contains in-frame clones alone and is incomplete. Among some 83,000 clones listed, approximately 86% were seen once. Sequencing used CD4+ or CD8+ T cells sorted from blood, obtained in a trial of the OX40 agonist ivuxolimab. The gene calls are TRBV19 and TRBJ1-4; D unresolved. The TCR was taken from an adult with an advanced solid tumor such as melanoma, head and neck, liver or kidney cancer. In nucleotides, the CDR3 is TGTGCCAGTAGTACTCCGGGTCTTAATGAAAAACTGTTTTTT. Amino acid sequence: CASSTPGLNEKLFF.